Following are 5 T cell receptor beta chains from one sample sequenced in a study of HIV-infected patients and healthy controls. Reverse transcription used about 510 ng RNA and constant-region primers for alpha and beta. Using multiplexing indices, alpha and beta chain libraries were generated apart by chain-specific third strand synthesis. TCRdb reprocessed the 5' RACE reads with MiXCR, giving one entry per CDR3 protein. The sample comprises 15,000 to 18,000 distinct CDR3 sequences, roughly 7.7% of which are singletons, and 8.3% rests with the top ten. No cell fractionation was done, so the repertoire covers all unsorted peripheral blood T cells. What was sequenced was blood. Receptors originate from an adult in good health.

This clonotype was detected only a few times. This chain joins TRBV19 and TRBJ2-3; no clear D. The CDR3 contains 13 residues. Trimming left V 3 bases short and J 4 bases short, with 8 bases between. CDR1 is LNHDA, CDR2 SQIVND, per germline (reference sequence). The CDR3 nucleotides read TGTGCCAGTAGTATCGGGTTGGCAGATACGCAGTATTTT. It codes for CASSIGLADTQYF. The complete variable domain, with remaining parts taken from reference TRBV19 and TRBJ2-3, reads DGGITQSPKYLFRKEGQNVTLSCEQNLNHDAMYWYRQDPGQGLRLIYYSQIVNDFQKGDIAEGYSVSREKKESFPLTVTSAQKNPTAFYLCASSIGLADTQYFGPGTRLTVL.

In regard to this clonotype: Possible read error: a much larger clone is one base away. The chain carries TRBV24-1 and TRBJ2-7, with 8 nucleotides matching TRBD1. J lost 3 bases, V lost 6 bases, and 6 bases had no gene match. This CDR3 is built from 14 residues. Germline CDR1 reads KGHDR; CDR2 reads SFDVKD. CDR3 region: CATSRTGNFYEQYF. The CDR3 DNA follows: TGTGCCACCAGTAGGACAGGGAATTTCTACGAGCAGTACTTC.

This clonotype is classed as medium-sized. The chain combines TRBV29-1 with TRBJ1-1; D not certain. The germline V gene encodes CDR1 SQVTM and CDR2 ANQGSEA. There are 14 residues in the CDR3. Trimming removed 5 bases from V and 0 bases from J, with 13 bases in between. The CDR3 spells CSVREDRVNTEAFF. CDR3 DNA: TGCAGCGTTCGAGAAGACCGGGTGAACACTGAAGCTTTCTTT.

By sample share, this clonotype is medium-sized (0.01 to 0.1%). The chain carries TRBV20-1 and TRBJ1-4, with D uncertain. Germline CDR1 is DFQATT and CDR2 is SNEGSKA (reference sequence). The length of the CDR3 is 13 residues. V was cut by 1 base and J by 5 bases, with 8 bases left in between. As DNA, the CDR3 is TGCAGTGCTAGAGTTGGAAAGAATGAAAAACTGTTTTTT. Translation gives CSARVGKNEKLFF.

This clonotype was recorded at least ten times. CDR3: CASAGLLRREWETSTDTQYF. The CDR3 DNA follows: TGTGCCAGCGCCGGTCTCCTGCGGCGGGAGTGGGAAACGAGCACAGATACGCAGTATTTT. This rearrangement joins TRBV7-9 to TRBJ2-3, with 7 bases identical to TRBD2. CDR1 SEHNR and CDR2 FQNEAQ come from the germline V gene (reference sequence). Trimming took 8 bases from V and 0 from J; bases not matched to a gene: 23. This CDR3 has 20 amino acids.